The rows below give T cell receptor beta chains drawn from one sample of a study of CD4+ T cells in melanoma. This table comes from immunoSEQ multiplex PCR, and its TCRdb copy is limited to in-frame clones, with some not included. The profile covers 50,000 or so clones, with about 88% appearing a single time and 10% to 15% taken by the ten largest. What was sequenced was peripheral blood. The receptors stem from a human donor with melanoma. CDR3s include the opening cysteine and the closing phenylalanine or tryptophan. The D gene is left open where the match is weak. Where a row states a size, it is once, few, many or the class of an expanded clone; other rows omit it.

d_gene,v_gene,j_gene,abundance,CDR3nt,CDR3aa
TRBD1,TRBV28,TRBJ2-7,.,TGTGCCAGCATGAACCGGGACAGGGGGTTCGAGCAGTACTTC,CASMNRDRGFEQYF
.,TRBV9,TRBJ2-2,once,TGTGCCAGCAGCCCGCGTGAGGGGACCACCGGGGAGCTGTTTTTT,CASSPREGTTGELFF
.,TRBV6-1,TRBJ1-3,.,TGTGCCAGCAGTAACAGGGCTGGAAACACCATATATTTT,CASSNRAGNTIYF
.,TRBV29-1,TRBJ2-3,.,TGCAGCGTTGAAGATATCAAAATATCGGATACGCAGTATTTT,CSVEDIKISDTQYF
TRBD1,TRBV4-3,TRBJ2-2,.,TGCGCCAGCAGGGGACAGGAAAACACCGGGGAGCTGTTTTTT,CASRGQENTGELFF
.,TRBV9,TRBJ2-5,.,TGTGCCAGCAGCGTAGAAGGGGGGTTCGGGGCCCAGTACTTC,CASSVEGGFGAQYF
TRBD2,TRBV10-3,TRBJ2-1,.,TGTGCCATCAGTAGAGCGGGGGGTTTTAATGAGCAGTTCTTC,CAISRAGGFNEQFF
TRBD1,TRBV6-6,TRBJ1-5,.,TGTGCCAGCAGCCCCGGGCCAGGGGGTAAACCCCAGCATTTT,CASSPGPGGKPQHF
.,TRBV28,TRBJ2-7,.,TGTGCCAGCAGTTCCCCCGGGACTTCTCTCTACGAGCAGTACTTC,CASSSPGTSLYEQYF
.,TRBV5-1,TRBJ1-3,.,TGCGCCAGCAGCCCTCAGGGGTTCCTCCGAAACACCATATATTTT,CASSPQGFLRNTIYF
.,TRBV28,TRBJ2-1,.,TGTGCCAGCAGTCGGACTACTAGCTCCTACAATGAGCAGTTCTTC,CASSRTTSSYNEQFF
.,TRBV6-1,TRBJ1-6,.,TGTGCCAGCGCTGGTAATTCACCCCTCCACTTT,CASAGNSPLHF
.,TRBV5-1,TRBJ1-4,.,TGCGCCAGCAGCTTGGTTCCGGAAATAAATGAAAAACTGTTTTTT,CASSLVPEINEKLFF
.,TRBV6-6,TRBJ2-7,.,TGTGCCAGCAGTTCGGAAGGACACACCTACGAGCAGTACTTC,CASSSEGHTYEQYF
.,TRBV11-2,TRBJ1-1,.,TGTGCCAGCAGCTTAGGTAGAAACACTGAAGCTTTCTTT,CASSLGRNTEAFF
.,TRBV10-1,TRBJ1-1,.,TGCGCCAGCAGTGATCCGGGACAACCGAACACTGAAGCTTTCTTT,CASSDPGQPNTEAFF